This paragraph reports one TCR beta chain. What it recognizes is unknown. Profiled with immunoSEQ multiplex PCR; TCRdb holds only in-frame clones, not every one. The table shows roughly 170,000 clones, with about 86% occurring only once. The data belong to a study of cytomegalovirus exposure and HLA in healthy donors. Points from the study as a whole: Listed as cytomegalovirus-associated were 150 to 200 TCR beta chains.

Trimming removed 0 bases from V and 4 bases from J; junction bases left unmatched: 5. CDR3 size: 15 residues. Germline V CDR1 and CDR2: SGHVS, FQNEAQ. The chain carries TRBV7-8 and TRBJ2-7, with TRBD1 matching 8 bases. The sample taken for sequencing was PBMCs. The TCR sequence derives from a woman under 30 in good health and CMV-seropositive. The CDR3 is CASSLAQGASYEQYF. The CDR3 DNA follows: TGTGCCAGCAGCTTAGCTCAGGGGGCTTCGTACGAGCAGTACTTC.